The subject of this entry is one T cell receptor (beta chain). Its antigen is undetermined. Clones were sequenced by immunoSEQ multiplex PCR, and TCRdb holds only the in-frame ones, with some missing. The table shows 90,000 to 95,000 clones, with just over 90% occurring only once. This entry comes from a study of graft-versus-host responses after intestinal transplantation. Study-level background: After anti-thymocyte globulin induction, recipients took tacrolimus and steroids for two to three years.

The CDR3 spans 14 residues. The V gene's germline CDR1 is SNHLY and CDR2 FYNNEI. The chain joins TRBV2 to TRBJ2-7; D not certain. TRBJ2-1 explains the end of the DNA better; the J call may be wrong. The sample here was unstimulated CD8+ T cells sorted from spleen or lymph node cells, taken before intestinal transplant. This TCR came from a human donor who received an intestinal transplant. Here the CDR3 reads CAGDRPDKFNEQFF. CDR3 nucleotides: TGTGCCGGCGATAGGCCCGATAAATTCAATGAGCAGTTCTTC.